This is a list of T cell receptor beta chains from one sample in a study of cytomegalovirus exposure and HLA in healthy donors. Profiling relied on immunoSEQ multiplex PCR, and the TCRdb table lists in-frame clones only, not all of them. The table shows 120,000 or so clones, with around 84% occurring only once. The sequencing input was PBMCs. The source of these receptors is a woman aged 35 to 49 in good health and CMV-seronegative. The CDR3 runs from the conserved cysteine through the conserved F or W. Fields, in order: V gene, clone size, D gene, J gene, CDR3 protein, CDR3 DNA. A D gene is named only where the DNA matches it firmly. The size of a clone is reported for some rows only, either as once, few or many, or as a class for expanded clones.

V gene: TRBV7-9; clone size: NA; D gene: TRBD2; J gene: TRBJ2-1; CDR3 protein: CASSSQGGRGSNEQFF; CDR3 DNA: TGTGCCAGCAGCTCTCAGGGCGGGAGAGGGAGCAATGAGCAGTTCTTC
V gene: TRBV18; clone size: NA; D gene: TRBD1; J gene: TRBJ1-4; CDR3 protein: CASSPTGTGSEKLFF; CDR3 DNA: TGTGCCAGCTCACCGACCGGGACAGGGAGCGAAAAACTGTTTTTT
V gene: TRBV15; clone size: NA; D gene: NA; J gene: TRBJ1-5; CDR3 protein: CATSRDIIGQPQHF; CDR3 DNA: TGTGCCACCAGCAGAGATATAATCGGTCAGCCCCAGCATTTT
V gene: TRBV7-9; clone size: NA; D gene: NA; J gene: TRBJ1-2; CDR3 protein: CASSLGTALNYGYTF; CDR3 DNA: TGTGCCAGCAGCTTAGGGACAGCTCTTAACTATGGCTACACCTTC
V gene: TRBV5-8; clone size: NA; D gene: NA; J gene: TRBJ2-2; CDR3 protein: CASSLQPNTGELFF; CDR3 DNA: TGTGCCAGCAGCCTACAGCCGAACACCGGGGAGCTGTTTTTT
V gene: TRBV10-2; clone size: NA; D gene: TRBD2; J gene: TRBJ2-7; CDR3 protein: CASSEIGAGGPKWEQYF; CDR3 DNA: TGCGCCAGCAGTGAGATTGGAGCGGGAGGGCCTAAGTGGGAGCAGTACTTC
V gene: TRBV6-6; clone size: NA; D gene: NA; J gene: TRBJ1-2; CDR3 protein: CASSPVGETNYGYTF; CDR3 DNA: TGTGCCAGCAGCCCTGTTGGAGAAACAAACTATGGCTACACCTTC
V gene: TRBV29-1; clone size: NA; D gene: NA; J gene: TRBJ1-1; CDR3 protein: CSVGAGWGMNTEAFF; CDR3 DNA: TGCAGCGTGGGGGCAGGGTGGGGCATGAACACTGAAGCTTTCTTT
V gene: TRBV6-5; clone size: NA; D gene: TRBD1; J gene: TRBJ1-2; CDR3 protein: CASRTQGASGYTF; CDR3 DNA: TGTGCCAGCAGGACTCAGGGGGCCTCTGGCTACACCTTC
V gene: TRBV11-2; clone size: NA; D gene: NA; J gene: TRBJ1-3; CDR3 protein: CASSLDLHSTIYF; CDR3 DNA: TGTGCCAGCAGCTTAGATTTGCACTCCACCATATATTTT
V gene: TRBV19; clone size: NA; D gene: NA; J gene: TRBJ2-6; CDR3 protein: CASTTGQLSGANVLTF; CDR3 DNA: TGTGCCAGTACCACCGGACAGCTCTCTGGGGCCAACGTCCTGACTTTC
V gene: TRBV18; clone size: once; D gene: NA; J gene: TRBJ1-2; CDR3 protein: CASSPRTEYGYTF; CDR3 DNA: TGTGCCAGCTCACCACGGACAGAATATGGCTACACCTTC
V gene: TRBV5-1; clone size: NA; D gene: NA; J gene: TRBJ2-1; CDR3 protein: CASSLGASRGNYNEQFF; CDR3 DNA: TGCGCCAGCAGCTTGGGGGCTAGCAGGGGAAATTACAATGAGCAGTTCTTC
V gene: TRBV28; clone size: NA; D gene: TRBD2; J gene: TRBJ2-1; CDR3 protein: CASSSPGLAGGPLNEQFF; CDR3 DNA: TGTGCCAGCAGTTCCCCGGGACTAGCGGGAGGGCCTTTGAATGAGCAGTTCTTC
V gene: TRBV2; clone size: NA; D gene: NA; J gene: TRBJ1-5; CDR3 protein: CASSESSNQPQHF; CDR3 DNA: TGTGCCAGCAGTGAATCTTCCAATCAGCCCCAGCATTTT
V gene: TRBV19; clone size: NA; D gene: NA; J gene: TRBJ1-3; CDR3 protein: CASSIRGSAGNTIYF; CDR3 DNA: TGTGCCAGTAGTATTAGGGGCTCGGCTGGAAACACCATATATTTT
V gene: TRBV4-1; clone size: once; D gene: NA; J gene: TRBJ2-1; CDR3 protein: CASSPLLTATTRFF; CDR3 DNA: TGCGCCAGCAGCCCCCTGCTCACTGCGACGACTAGATTCTTC
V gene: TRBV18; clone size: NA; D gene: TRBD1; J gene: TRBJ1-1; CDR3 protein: CASSGTATEAFF; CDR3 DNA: TGTGCCAGCTCAGGGACAGCGACTGAAGCTTTCTTT
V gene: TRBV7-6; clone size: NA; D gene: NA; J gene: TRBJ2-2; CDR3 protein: CASSRGAGRTGELFF; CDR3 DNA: TGTGCCAGCAGCCGGGGGGCCGGGAGGACCGGGGAGCTGTTTTTT
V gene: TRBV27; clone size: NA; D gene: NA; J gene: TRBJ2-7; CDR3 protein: CASRGISYEQYF; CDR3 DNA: TGTGCCAGCCGAGGGATCTCCTACGAGCAGTACTTC
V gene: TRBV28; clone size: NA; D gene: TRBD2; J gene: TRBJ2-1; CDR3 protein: CASSSTSGGAYNEQFF; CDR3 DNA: TGTGCCAGCAGTTCGACTAGCGGGGGTGCCTACAATGAGCAGTTCTTC
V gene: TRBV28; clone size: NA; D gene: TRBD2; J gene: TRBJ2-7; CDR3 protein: CASTRTSGSFGEQYF; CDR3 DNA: TGTGCCAGCACCCGGACTAGCGGGAGTTTTGGGGAGCAGTACTTC
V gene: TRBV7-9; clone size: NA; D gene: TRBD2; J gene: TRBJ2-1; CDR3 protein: CASSLLFRKVAGSYNEQFF; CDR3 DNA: TGTGCCAGCAGCTTATTATTCAGGAAGGTAGCGGGATCCTACAATGAGCAGTTCTTC
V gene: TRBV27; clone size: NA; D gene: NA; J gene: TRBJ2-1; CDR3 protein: CASSLMVASSYNEQFF; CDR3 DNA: TGTGCCAGCAGTTTAATGGTCGCCAGCTCCTACAATGAGCAGTTCTTC
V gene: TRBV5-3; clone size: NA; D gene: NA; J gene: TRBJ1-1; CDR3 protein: CARSLEVVGTEAFF; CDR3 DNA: TGTGCCAGAAGCCTCGAGGTTGTGGGCACTGAAGCTTTCTTT
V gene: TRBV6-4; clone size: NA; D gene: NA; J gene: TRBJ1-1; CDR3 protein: CASSEGRHTEAFF; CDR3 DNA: TGTGCCAGCAGTGAGGGCAGACACACTGAAGCTTTCTTT
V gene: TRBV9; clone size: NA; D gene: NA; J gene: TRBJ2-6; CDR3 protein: CASSVIPSGANVLTF; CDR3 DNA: TGTGCCAGCAGCGTTATTCCCTCTGGGGCCAACGTCCTGACTTTC
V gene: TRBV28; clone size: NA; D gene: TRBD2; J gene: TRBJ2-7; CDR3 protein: CASSLAAGEVSF; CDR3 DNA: TGTGCCAGCAGTTTGGCCGCGGGGGAGGTTAGCTTC
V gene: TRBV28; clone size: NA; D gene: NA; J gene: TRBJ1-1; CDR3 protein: CASGPGMNTEAFF; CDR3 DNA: TGTGCCAGCGGCCCAGGGATGAACACTGAAGCTTTCTTT
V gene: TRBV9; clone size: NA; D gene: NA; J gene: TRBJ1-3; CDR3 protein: CASSVLGQISGNTIYF; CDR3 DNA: TGTGCCAGCAGCGTACTTGGACAGATCTCTGGAAACACCATATATTTT
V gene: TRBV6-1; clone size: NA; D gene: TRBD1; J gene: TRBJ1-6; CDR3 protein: CASSKDRGSSYNSPLHF; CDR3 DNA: TGTGCCAGCAGTAAAGACAGGGGGAGCTCCTATAATTCACCCCTCCACTTT
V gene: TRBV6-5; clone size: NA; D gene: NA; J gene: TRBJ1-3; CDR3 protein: CASRGAGGNTIYF; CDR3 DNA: TGTGCCAGCAGGGGGGCCGGGGGAAACACCATATATTTT
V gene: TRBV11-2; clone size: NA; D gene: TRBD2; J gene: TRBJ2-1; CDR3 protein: CASSLAGGAGEQFF; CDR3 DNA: TGTGCCAGCAGCTTAGCGGGAGGGGCGGGTGAGCAGTTCTTC
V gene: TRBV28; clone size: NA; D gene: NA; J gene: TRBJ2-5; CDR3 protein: CASSFQGAGQETQYF; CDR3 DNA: TGTGCCAGCAGTTTTCAAGGAGCAGGGCAAGAGACCCAGTACTTC
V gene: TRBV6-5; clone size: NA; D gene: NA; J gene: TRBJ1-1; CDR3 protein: CASKGQGTMNTEAFF; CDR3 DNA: TGTGCCAGCAAAGGGCAGGGGACTATGAACACTGAAGCTTTCTTT
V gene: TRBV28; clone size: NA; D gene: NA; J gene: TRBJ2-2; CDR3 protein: CASSQTSTSLEELFF; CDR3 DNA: TGTGCCAGCAGCCAAACCTCTACTAGCTTGGAGGAGCTGTTTTTT
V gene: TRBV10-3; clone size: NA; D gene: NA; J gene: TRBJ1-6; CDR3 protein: CAISESTGHYSPLHF; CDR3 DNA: TGTGCCATCAGTGAGTCGACAGGTCATTATTCACCCCTCCACTTT
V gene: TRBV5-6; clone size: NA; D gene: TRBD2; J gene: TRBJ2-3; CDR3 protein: CASSQGLTSTDTQYF; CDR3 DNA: TGTGCCAGCAGCCAGGGACTAACGAGCACAGATACGCAGTATTTT
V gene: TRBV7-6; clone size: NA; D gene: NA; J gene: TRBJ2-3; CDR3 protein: CASSFRGPPTDTQYF; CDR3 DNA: TGTGCCAGCAGCTTCCGAGGGCCCCCTACAGATACGCAGTATTTT
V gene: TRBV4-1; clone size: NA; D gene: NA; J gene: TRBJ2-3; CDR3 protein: CASSHVGRDSLADTQYF; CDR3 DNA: TGCGCCAGCAGCCACGTCGGCCGGGACTCTTTAGCAGATACGCAGTATTTT
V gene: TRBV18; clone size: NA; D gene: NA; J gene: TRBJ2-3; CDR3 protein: CASSPTGTDTQYF; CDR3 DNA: TGTGCCAGCTCACCCACAGGGACAGATACGCAGTATTTT
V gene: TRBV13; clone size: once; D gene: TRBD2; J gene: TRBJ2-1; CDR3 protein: CASSPGLAGGLRNEQFF; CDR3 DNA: TGTGCCAGCAGCCCCGGACTAGCGGGAGGGCTCCGCAATGAGCAGTTCTTC
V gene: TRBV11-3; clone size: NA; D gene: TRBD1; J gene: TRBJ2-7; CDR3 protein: CASSSGGGYEQYF; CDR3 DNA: TGTGCCAGCAGCTCAGGGGGCGGCTACGAGCAGTACTTC
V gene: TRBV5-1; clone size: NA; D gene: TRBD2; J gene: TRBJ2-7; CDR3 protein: CASASGRYPYEQYF; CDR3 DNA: TGCGCCTCCGCGAGCGGGAGGTACCCATACGAGCAGTACTTC
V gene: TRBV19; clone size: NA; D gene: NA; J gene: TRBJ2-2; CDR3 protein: CASSIYGAQGGELFF; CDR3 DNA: TGTGCCAGTAGTATATATGGGGCTCAGGGCGGGGAGCTGTTTTTT
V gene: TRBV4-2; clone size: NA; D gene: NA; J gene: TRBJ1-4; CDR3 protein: CASSQESGVNEKLFF; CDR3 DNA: TGTGCCAGCAGCCAAGAAAGCGGCGTTAATGAAAAACTGTTTTTT
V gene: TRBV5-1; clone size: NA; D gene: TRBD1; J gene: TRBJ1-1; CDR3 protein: CASSSNRDRLGDTEAFF; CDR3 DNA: TGCGCCAGCAGCTCGAACCGGGACAGACTAGGGGACACTGAAGCTTTCTTT
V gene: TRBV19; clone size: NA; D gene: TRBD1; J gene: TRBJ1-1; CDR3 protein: CASINGQGNTEAFF; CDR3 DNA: TGTGCCAGTATCAACGGACAGGGGAACACTGAAGCTTTCTTT
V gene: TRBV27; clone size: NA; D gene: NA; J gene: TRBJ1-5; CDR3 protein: CASSPRLRQPQHF; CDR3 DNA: TGTGCCAGCAGCCCTAGGTTGCGCCAGCCCCAGCATTTT
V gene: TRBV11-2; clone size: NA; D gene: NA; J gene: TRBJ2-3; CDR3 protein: CASSLEPGGSQYF; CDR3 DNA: TGTGCCAGCAGCTTAGAACCTGGAGGATCGCAGTATTTT
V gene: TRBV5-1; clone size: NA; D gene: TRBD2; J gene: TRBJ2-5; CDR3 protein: CASSLSGGSQETQYF; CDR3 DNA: TGCGCCAGCAGCTTGAGTGGCGGGAGCCAAGAGACCCAGTACTTC
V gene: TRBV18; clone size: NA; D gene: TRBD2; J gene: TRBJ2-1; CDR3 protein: CASSPFPDGRNEQFF; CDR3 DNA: TGTGCCAGCTCACCTTTTCCGGACGGGAGGAATGAGCAGTTCTTC
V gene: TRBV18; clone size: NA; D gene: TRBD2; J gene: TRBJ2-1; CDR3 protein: CASSLTSGNNEQFF; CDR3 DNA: TGTGCCAGCTCACTTACTAGCGGGAACAATGAGCAGTTCTTC